The 30 T cell receptor beta chains below come from one sample, sequenced in a study of identical twins (dated by TCRdb to 2016 to 2017). Receptors were amplified or captured by 5' RACE. TCRdb lists the instrument as Illumina HiSeq 2000. TCRdb passed the public sequencing reads through fastp at Q25 and MiXCR, retaining productive beta sequences. Entries are consolidated by CDR3 protein sequence, retaining the most common genes and DNA. For this sample there are some 710,000 distinct CDR3 sequences; 5.5% to 6.5% appear just once. The ten largest clones represent about 1.8% of the sample. The specimen sequenced was naive T cells sorted from blood. What the cell subset or site label conveys for this sample: cells isolated with a human naive T-cell isolation kit. These receptors were taken from a young man in good health.

This clonotype was picked up many times. Compared with germline, one end of the junction differs, possibly owing to a read error. This chain connects TRBV20-1 to TRBJ1-2; D is undetermined. Germline-derived CDR1 and CDR2 are DFQATT and SNEGSKA (reference sequence). There are 10 residues in the CDR3. DNA of the CDR3: TGCAGTGCTAGAGACTACGGCTACACCTTC. It is translated as CSARDYGYTF.

This clonotype appeared many times. The V gene is TRBV20-1, the J gene TRBJ1-4; 11 bases align to TRBD1. The CDR3 has 16 amino acids. Germline CDR1 reads DFQATT; CDR2 reads SNEGSKA (reference sequence). Trimming removed 6 bases from V and 5 bases from J; junction bases left unmatched: 11. The DNA for the CDR3 is TGCAGTGCAACCCCAGCGGGGACAGGGGGAAATGAAAAACTGTTTTTT. Translating gives CSATPAGTGGNEKLFF.

The V call is TRBV5-1, the J call TRBJ2-7; 7 bases are shared with TRBD1. V shed 0 bases, J shed 6 bases, and the junction held 6 bases outside the gene matches. The CDR3 has 14 amino acids. Per germline, CDR1 SGHRS and CDR2 YFSETQ. The CDR3 nucleotides are TGCGCCAGCAGCTTGGGACAGGGTGATTTCGAGCAGTACTTC. Translated, it gives CASSLGQGDFEQYF.

The J gene is TRBJ2-1, the V gene TRBV6-5; 9 bases line up with TRBD2. Trimming at V came to 0 bases and at J to 7 bases, leaving 7 bases not matched to a gene. The length of the CDR3 is 16 residues. Germline CDR1 is MNHEY and CDR2 is SVGAGI. CDR3 sequence: CASSYSIGAGGNEQFF. CDR3 nucleotides: TGTGCCAGCAGTTACTCGATTGGGGCGGGAGGGAATGAGCAGTTCTTC.

In this sample, this clonotype turned up many times. V and J are TRBV7-9 and TRBJ1-2, with D maybe TRBD1 (5 bases). The germline V gene has CDR1 SEHNR and CDR2 FQNEAQ (reference sequence). The CDR3 length is 15 residues. V dropped 5 bases and J dropped 6 bases, with 19 bases sitting between them. CDR3: CASSHPGPGLDGYTF. The CDR3 coding sequence is TGTGCCAGCAGCCACCCGGGACCGGGTCTTGATGGCTACACCTTC. Full variable domain (remainder filled in from reference TRBV7-9 and TRBJ1-2): DTGVSQNPRHKITKRGQNVTFRCDPISEHNRLYWYRQTLGQGPEFLTYFQNEAQLEKSRLLSDRFSAERPKGSFSTLEIQRTEQGDSAMYLCASSHPGPGLDGYTFGSGTRLTVV.

This clonotype was observed many times. The chain combines TRBV7-9 with TRBJ2-2; TRBD2 is a possible D gene (7 bases). The CDR3 runs 15 residues. V lost 4 bases and J lost 3, with 12 bases in between. Per the germline V gene, CDR1 is SEHNR and CDR2 is FQNEAQ (reference sequence). The chain's CDR3 is CASSSQGGYTGELFF. CDR3 DNA sequence: TGTGCCAGCAGCTCACAGGGAGGGTACACCGGGGAGCTGTTTTTT.

There are many counts of this clonotype. This chain uses TRBV7-9 with TRBJ2-5; D is perhaps TRBD2 (7 bases). Deletions cut 11 bases from V and 1 base from J, with 17 bases between. The CDR3 contains 14 residues. Germline CDR1 SEHNR, CDR2 FQNEAQ (reference sequence). This CDR3 is CAGGASVSQETQYF. The CDR3 nucleotides are TGTGCCGGGGGGGCTAGCGTCTCCCAAGAGACCCAGTACTTC.

A few counts support this clonotype. The junction departs from germline at one end; a sequencing error may be responsible. The chain links TRBV18 to TRBJ1-5; D is ambiguous. Germline CDR1 and CDR2: KGHSH and LQKENI. CDR3 length: 15 residues. The CDR3 nucleotides are TGTGCCAGCTCCCCACCCGGACCGGTCAATCAGCCCCAGCATTTT. Its protein product is CASSPPGPVNQPQHF.

This clonotype was counted many times. In DNA, the CDR3 is TGTGCCAGCAGCTCCTTTCGGCGGGACAGGGGACATGGCTACACCTTC. It encodes CASSSFRRDRGHGYTF. The J gene is TRBJ1-2, the V gene TRBV7-9; TRBD1 aligns across 10 bases. The CDR3 is 16 amino acids. Germline V gives CDR1 SEHNR, CDR2 FQNEAQ (reference sequence). With 4 bases clipped from V and 6 bases from J, the junction kept 11 bases outside the gene matches.

This clonotype occurred a few times. This chain uses TRBV5-6 with TRBJ2-7, with 9 bases that match TRBD2. The germline gives CDR1 SGHDT, CDR2 YYEEEE. This CDR3 has 16 residues. The J segment lost 5 bases and the V segment lost 3 bases, leaving 12 bases of the junction unmatched. This CDR3 reads CASSWMKSGRIDEQYF. The CDR3 DNA reads TGTGCCAGCAGCTGGATGAAGAGCGGGAGGATCGACGAGCAGTACTTC.

This clonotype came up many times. The gene calls are TRBV9 and TRBJ2-4; the D gene could be TRBD1 or TRBD2 (6 bases each). The CDR3 loop spans 14 amino acids. Trimming took 0 bases from V and 7 from J, leaving 11 bases between them. CDR1 is SGDLS, CDR2 YYNGEE, per germline. CDR3 in DNA: TGTGCCAGCAGCGTAGAAGTAGGGGGGAACATTCAGTACTTC. Encoded protein: CASSVEVGGNIQYF.

This clonotype came up many times. The rearrangement uses TRBV5-1 and TRBJ2-5; D is undetermined. V was shortened by 0 bases and J by 4 bases, with 10 bases between the two germline ends. The germline V gene encodes CDR1 SGHRS and CDR2 YFSETQ. The CDR3 is 14 residues long. The DNA for the CDR3 is TGCGCCAGCAGCTTGGACACGATCCCAGAGACCCAGTACTTC. Protein sequence: CASSLDTIPETQYF.

This clonotype has only a few counts. This chain uses TRBV24-1 with TRBJ2-6; the D gene is possibly TRBD1 (5 bases). Germline CDR1 and CDR2: KGHDR and SFDVKD. The CDR3 is 15 residues long. V lost 3 bases to trimming and J lost 7 bases, with 12 bases between them. CDR3 DNA: TGTGCCACCAGTGATGCCACAGGAAACGCCAACGTCCTGACTTTC. Residues: CATSDATGNANVLTF.

This clonotype was found many times. The gene calls are TRBV21-1 and TRBJ2-3; whether TRBD1, the table's D call, matches the DNA was not checked. TRBV21-1 is a pseudogene. The CDR3 extends over 14 amino acids. In DNA form, the CDR3 reads TGTGCCAGCAGCACCGGGACGGGCACAGATACGCAGTATTTT. Its protein is CASSTGTGTDTQYF.

In this sample, this clonotype turned up many times. As DNA, the CDR3 is TGCAGTGCTAGACCGCCGGGGGGGCGCACTGAAGCTTTCTTT. It yields the protein CSARPPGGRTEAFF. The rearrangement joins TRBV20-1 to TRBJ1-1, with D perhaps matching TRBD1 (6 bases). The CDR3 runs to 14 residues. Germline lookup yields CDR1 DFQATT and CDR2 SNEGSKA (reference sequence). V lost 2 bases and J lost 4, with 14 bases in between.

This CDR3 is CASSLRDSSYNEQFF. CDR3 sequence (DNA): TGTGCCAGCAGCTTGAGGGACAGCTCCTACAATGAGCAGTTCTTC. The chain uses TRBV5-6 and TRBJ2-1, with TRBD1 matching over 7 bases. The length of the CDR3 is 15 residues. Germline CDR1 and CDR2: SGHDT and YYEEEE. The junction had 1 base not matched to a gene; V was cut back by 1 base and J by 0 bases. Full variable domain (remainder filled in from reference TRBV5-6 and TRBJ2-1): DAGVTQSPTHLIKTRGQQVTLRCSPKSGHDTVSWYQQALGQGPQFIFQYYEEEERQRGNFPDRFSGHQFPNYSSELNVNALLLGDSALYLCASSLRDSSYNEQFFGPGTRLTVL.

The chain links TRBV4-3 to TRBJ2-6; D not certain. The CDR3 contains 16 residues. Germline CDR1 reads LGHNA; CDR2 reads YSLEER. V shed 2 bases and J shed 1 base, with 9 bases lying between them. CDR3 bases: TGCGCCAGCAGCCAATCACCCCTTTCTGGGGCCAACGTCCTGACTTTC. As protein: CASSQSPLSGANVLTF.

In this sample, this clonotype turned up many times. This sequence joins TRBV18 and TRBJ2-7, with 11 bases that match TRBD1. The CDR3 consists of 15 residues. The V gene end was trimmed by 3 bases and the J gene end by 2 bases; junction bases not matched to a gene: 3. The germline V gene encodes CDR1 KGHSH and CDR2 LQKENI. In DNA form, the CDR3 reads TGTGCCAGCTCACCGGCGGGACAGGGGGCCTACGAGCAGTACTTC. It is translated as CASSPAGQGAYEQYF.

Ten or more counts support this clonotype. This chain joins TRBV15 and TRBJ2-2; 7 positions match TRBD2. Germline V CDR1 and CDR2: LNHNV, YYDKDF (reference sequence). Trimming at V came to 8 bases and at J to 2 bases, leaving 17 bases not matched to a gene. This CDR3 is 18 amino acids long. The CDR3 bases are TGTGCCACCGGGGGGTCCTCTTCTAGCGGTAGAAACACCGGGGAGCTGTTTTTT. This encodes CATGGSSSSGRNTGELFF.

This clonotype came up a few times. The chain uses TRBV5-8 and TRBJ2-5; D is possibly TRBD2 (6 bases). Germline assignment: CDR1 SGHTS and CDR2 YDEGEE. V lost 4 bases and J lost 3, with 13 bases in between. This CDR3 region has 14 residues. The CDR3 loop is CASSHETRKETQYF. The CDR3 DNA is TGTGCCAGCAGCCACGAGACTAGAAAAGAGACCCAGTACTTC.

The sample holds many counts of this clonotype. The genes are TRBV7-2 and TRBJ2-7; D call uncertain. From germline, CDR1 is SGHTA and CDR2 FQGNSA. The CDR3 extends over 16 amino acids. V was clipped by 3 bases and J by 0 bases, with 15 bases between them. CDR3 DNA sequence: TGTGCCAGCAGCTTGTATGGGGTGCTTACCTCCTACGAGCAGTACTTC. Translation gives CASSLYGVLTSYEQYF.

There are many counts of this clonotype. The chain joins TRBV27 to TRBJ2-7, with D possibly being TRBD1 or TRBD2 (5 bases each). V lost 6 bases and J lost 1, with 10 bases in between. Looked up from germline, CDR1 is MNHEY and CDR2 is SMNVEV (reference sequence). The CDR3 extends over 13 amino acids. The CDR3 DNA follows: TGTGCCAGCAGCTGGGACCGATCCTACGAGCAGTACGTC. It encodes CASSWDRSYEQYV.

This clonotype was seen at least ten times. J is TRBJ1-2 and V is TRBV5-1; possible D gene TRBD1, 5 bases. The CDR3 runs 14 residues. CDR1 SGHRS and CDR2 YFSETQ come from the germline V gene. Trimming removed 0 bases from V and 4 bases from J, with 10 bases in between. In DNA, the CDR3 is TGCGCCAGCAGCTTGGGCGGGGACGGCTATGGCTACACCTTC. This encodes CASSLGGDGYGYTF.

This clonotype was counted ten times or more. The chain couples TRBV29-1 to TRBJ2-7; D remains unclear. CDR3 length equals 11 residues. From germline, CDR1 is SQVTM and CDR2 ANQGSEA. Trimming pared 6 bases from V and 5 bases from J, leaving 11 bases between. The CDR3 DNA reads as TGCAGCGTGGAACGAGGCCACGAGCAGTACGTC. Translating it yields CSVERGHEQYV.

This clonotype was counted many times. This chain joins TRBV6-4 and TRBJ2-1; D not certain. In germline, CDR1 is MRHNA, CDR2 SNTAGT. This CDR3 has 13 residues. The V and J ends lost 1 base and 7 bases respectively, with 8 bases between them. The CDR3 is CASSDLVLNEQFF. In DNA form, the CDR3 reads TGTGCCAGCAGTGACTTAGTATTGAATGAGCAGTTCTTC.

V and J are TRBV15 and TRBJ1-5; D call uncertain. The V end was cut by 0 bases, the J end by 5 bases, with 5 bases between. The CDR3 has 13 amino acids. Germline values: CDR1 LNHNV, CDR2 YYDKDF (reference sequence). The CDR3 coding sequence is TGTGCCACCAGCAGAGATCCCGATCAGCCCCAGCATTTT. Protein: CATSRDPDQPQHF.

This clonotype was counted between two and nine times. The V and J genes are TRBV12-3 or TRBV12-4 and TRBJ1-6; D is undetermined. This CDR3 has 14 residues. Between the trimmed V and J ends, which lost 5 bases and 6 bases, there was a span of 11 bases. The CDR3 DNA reads as TGTGCCAGCAGTCCGGGGATGCGTAATTCACCCCTCCACTTT. Amino acids: CASSPGMRNSPLHF.

This clonotype came up many times. The CDR3 protein is CASSLLAGSGGYTF. CDR3 DNA: TGTGCCAGCAGTTTATTAGCCGGATCGGGGGGCTACACCTTC. J is TRBJ1-2 and V is TRBV28; D unresolved. The CDR3 spans 14 residues. Trimming cost V 1 base and J 8 bases, with 14 bases left between them. The germline V gene encodes CDR1 MDHEN and CDR2 SYDVKM.

The chain uses TRBV5-1 and TRBJ2-1, with TRBD2 matching over 7 bases. Germline assignment: CDR1 SGHRS and CDR2 YFSETQ. V was pared by 4 bases and J by 5 bases, with 15 bases of the junction left unmatched. The CDR3 consists of 17 residues. This CDR3 is CASSHGRWERGDNEQFF. CDR3 DNA sequence: TGCGCCAGCAGCCATGGACGCTGGGAGCGGGGCGACAATGAGCAGTTCTTC.

The chain links TRBV30 to TRBJ2-2, with 10 bases fitting TRBD1. The CDR3 covers 15 residues. Germline values: CDR1 GTSNPN, CDR2 SVGIG (reference sequence). The V gene end was trimmed by 3 bases and the J gene end by 7 bases; junction bases not matched to a gene: 8. The CDR3 loop reads CAWRAGQGHHGELFF. The CDR3 DNA sequence: TGTGCCTGGAGGGCGGGACAGGGGCATCACGGGGAGCTGTTTTTT.